A selection of T cell receptor beta chains follows, all from one sample in a study of blood T cells in healthy people across ages. TCRdb processed the 5' RACE reads anew with MiXCR; each CDR3 protein has one entry. The table records about 970,000 distinct CDR3 sequences, roughly half of them present only once. The sample consisted of blood. All receptors come from an older woman in good health. CDR3s include the opening cysteine and the closing phenylalanine or tryptophan. A D gene is named only where the DNA matches it firmly. The size of a clone is reported for some rows only, either as once, few or many, or as a class for expanded clones.

few | TRBJ2-5 | TRBD1 | TRBV11-2 | CASSPIGQGGEQYF | TGTGCCAGCAGCCCCATCGGACAGGGGGGGGAGCAGTACTTC
NA | TRBJ2-7 | TRBD2 | TRBV9 | CASSGSGAFSYEQYF | TGTGCCAGCAGCGGAAGCGGGGCTTTTTCCTACGAGCAGTACTTC
NA | TRBJ2-3 | NA | TRBV28 | CASSFLSVSQYTDTQYF | TGTGCCAGCAGTTTCTTAAGTGTGTCCCAATACACAGATACGCAGTATTTT
NA | TRBJ2-3 | NA | TRBV6-1 | CASRTGSTDTRYF | TGTGCCAGCAGAACCGGGAGCACAGATACGCGGTATTTT
NA | TRBJ2-5 | TRBD2 | TRBV29-1 | CSVAGTSGRPQETQYF | TGCAGCGTAGCCGGGACTAGCGGGAGACCCCAAGAGACCCAGTACTTC
NA | TRBJ2-7 | NA | TRBV12-3/TRBV12-4 | CAIRVRGLYEQYF | TGTGCCATCAGAGTTAGGGGATTATACGAGCAGTACTTC
NA | TRBJ2-5 | TRBD2 | TRBV6-5 | CASRRGLAGRETQYF | TGTGCCAGCAGGCGGGGACTAGCGGGACGAGAGACCCAGTACTTC
NA | TRBJ1-1 | NA | TRBV20-1 | CSARVENPRGITEAFF | TGCAGTGCTAGAGTTGAAAACCCCCGGGGAATCACTGAAGCTTTCTTT
few | TRBJ2-7 | NA | TRBV5-1 | CASSLEGQTTYEQYF | TGCGCCAGCAGCTTGGAGGGGCAGACCACCTACGAGCAGTACTTC
once | TRBJ2-7 | TRBD2 | TRBV6-6 | CASSPRRLALGEQYF | TGTGCCAGCAGTCCCCGCCGACTAGCCTTAGGTGAGCAGTACTTC
NA | TRBJ2-5 | TRBD2 | TRBV25-1 | CASSEGGRVLAETQYF | TGTGCCAGCAGTGAAGGGGGGAGGGTATTGGCAGAGACCCAGTACTTC
many | TRBJ2-1 | TRBD2 | TRBV7-2 | CASSWTSGQNNEQFF | TGTGCCAGCAGCTGGACTAGCGGGCAGAACAATGAGCAGTTCTTC
NA | TRBJ1-2 | NA | TRBV9 | CASSIEGGYGYTF | TGTGCCAGCAGCATTGAGGGGGGCTATGGCTACACCTTC
few | TRBJ1-2 | NA | TRBV3-1 | CASSHPFFGYTF | TGTGCCAGCAGCCACCCGTTTTTTGGCTACACCTTC
NA | TRBJ2-1 | NA | TRBV11-2 | CASSLYPGLGSYNEQFF | TGTGCCAGCAGCTTATACCCGGGACTTGGATCCTACAATGAGCAGTTCTTC
NA | TRBJ1-2 | NA | TRBV5-1 | CASMADDPNYGYTF | TGCGCCAGTATGGCCGACGATCCGAACTATGGCTACACCTTC
NA | TRBJ1-2 | NA | TRBV7-2 | CASSPMGTGYTF | TGTGCCAGCAGCCCCATGGGGACTGGCTACACCTTC
NA | TRBJ2-2 | NA | TRBV28 | CASSLQPSNTGELFF | TGTGCCAGCAGTTTACAACCATCGAACACCGGGGAGCTGTTTTTT
few | TRBJ2-5 | TRBD2 | TRBV29-1 | CSVVRRAGKETQYF | TGCAGCGTTGTACGACGAGCGGGAAAAGAGACCCAGTACTTC
NA | TRBJ2-7 | TRBD2 | TRBV20-1 | CSAGTSGEQYF | TGCAGTGCCGGGACTAGCGGCGAGCAGTACTTC
once | TRBJ2-1 | NA | TRBV11-2 | CASSRPGQSYNEQFF | TGTGCCAGCAGCCGTCCCGGACAGTCCTACAATGAGCAGTTCTTC
NA | TRBJ2-7 | NA | TRBV30 | CAWRGIGTSYEQYF | TGTGCCTGGAGAGGTATCGGGACTTCCTACGAGCAGTACTTC
once | TRBJ1-4 | TRBD1 | TRBV5-1 | CASRKGQGNEKLFF | TGCGCCAGCAGGAAGGGACAGGGAAATGAAAAACTGTTTTTT
NA | TRBJ1-1 | NA | TRBV12-3/TRBV12-4 | CASSLGGRQLNTEAFF | TGTGCCAGCAGTTTAGGGGGCAGACAGTTGAACACTGAAGCTTTCTTT
few | TRBJ2-1 | TRBD1 | TRBV5-1 | CASSEQGVNNEQFF | TGCGCCAGTAGCGAACAGGGGGTTAACAATGAGCAGTTCTTC
few | TRBJ2-7 | NA | TRBV5-1 | CASSLENSAVYEQYF | TGCGCCAGCAGCTTGGAGAACAGCGCGGTGTACGAGCAGTACTTC
NA | TRBJ2-5 | TRBD2 | TRBV3-1 | CASQMGEGRGTQYF | TGTGCCTCCCAGATGGGGGAGGGCCGAGGGACCCAGTACTTC
NA | TRBJ2-5 | TRBD1 | TRBV4-1 | CANSRQDRGDQTQYF | TGCGCCAACAGCCGACAAGACAGGGGGGACCAGACCCAGTACTTC
NA | TRBJ1-2 | NA | TRBV11-2 | CASRAVRANYGYTF | TGTGCCAGCAGAGCCGTCAGGGCTAACTATGGCTACACCTTC
NA | TRBJ2-5 | NA | TRBV20-1 | CSARAVVRKSQETQYF | TGCAGTGCTAGGGCCGTAGTCCGTAAATCCCAAGAGACCCAGTACTTC
NA | TRBJ1-2 | NA | TRBV19 | CASSSTAPYGYTF | TGTGCCAGTAGTTCGACCGCTCCCTATGGCTACACCTTC
NA | TRBJ2-7 | NA | TRBV5-1 | CASSLVEVTPAYEQYF | TGCGCCAGCAGCTTGGTGGAGGTGACACCAGCCTACGAGCAGTACTTC
few | TRBJ1-1 | NA | TRBV5-1 | CASSLGDGVAEAFF | TGCGCCAGCAGCTTGGGGGATGGGGTAGCTGAAGCTTTCTTT
few | TRBJ1-2 | NA | TRBV3-1 | CASSQDGQTYTF | TGTGCCAGCAGCCAAGACGGGCAGACCTACACCTTC
NA | TRBJ2-7 | TRBD2 | TRBV28 | CASSFLAVYEQYF | TGTGCCAGCAGTTTTCTAGCGGTCTACGAGCAGTACTTC
once | TRBJ2-7 | TRBD2 | TRBV20-1 | CSARAAGGRSSYEQYF | TGCAGTGCTAGAGCGGCGGGAGGGCGCAGTTCCTACGAGCAGTACTTC
NA | TRBJ2-3 | NA | TRBV7-9 | CASGRGSGTDTQYF | TGTGCCAGCGGCAGGGGCTCGGGGACAGATACGCAGTATTTT
few | TRBJ2-4 | NA | TRBV20-1 | CSARDPLGNIQYF | TGCAGTGCTAGAGACCCCCTAGGAAACATTCAGTACTTC
NA | TRBJ2-7 | NA | TRBV7-2 | CASSLLKVSPKVEQYF | TGTGCCAGCAGCTTGCTGAAGGTGTCCCCAAAAGTCGAGCAGTACTTC
few | TRBJ2-5 | TRBD2 | TRBV15 | CATSRPKAGEGTQYF | TGTGCCACCAGCAGACCTAAAGCGGGAGAAGGGACCCAGTACTTC
few | TRBJ1-4 | NA | TRBV29-1 | CSVGAGRGREKLFF | TGCAGCGTTGGGGCAGGCCGGGGCCGTGAAAAACTGTTTTTT
NA | TRBJ2-7 | TRBD2 | TRBV28 | CASSLWVGTSGTYEQYF | TGTGCCAGCAGTTTATGGGTGGGGACTAGCGGGACTTACGAGCAGTACTTC
NA | TRBJ2-1 | TRBD2 | TRBV9 | CASSVGGSGSPGEQFF | TGTGCCAGCAGCGTAGGTGGTAGCGGGAGTCCGGGGGAGCAGTTCTTC
NA | TRBJ2-5 | NA | TRBV28 | CASSYIGSGRQETQYF | TGTGCCAGCAGTTACATCGGGTCAGGGAGGCAAGAGACCCAGTACTTC
NA | TRBJ1-5 | NA | TRBV2 | CASSEVSRAGHSNQPQHF | TGTGCCAGCAGTGAAGTGTCTAGGGCGGGCCATAGCAATCAGCCCCAGCATTTT
few | TRBJ1-5 | TRBD1 | TRBV2 | CASSRDRGQPQHF | TGTGCCAGCAGTCGGGACAGGGGTCAGCCCCAGCATTTT
NA | TRBJ2-5 | NA | TRBV10-3 | CAISEATVQETQYF | TGTGCCATCAGTGAGGCGACGGTCCAAGAGACCCAGTACTTC
few | TRBJ2-7 | TRBD1 | TRBV13 | CASSAGQGYNEQYF | TGTGCCAGCAGCGCGGGACAGGGTTACAATGAGCAGTACTTC